Shown below are 7 T cell receptor beta chains from a single sample sequenced in a study of CD8 T cells in Susac syndrome. Reverse transcription of 0.5 to 1 ug RNA was carried out with random hexamers. TCRdb itself ran the immunoSEQ multiplex PCR reads through MiXCR, one entry per CDR3 protein. The sample gives 1,700 or so distinct CDR3 sequences, about 64% of which show up once; over 15% is in the top ten. TEMRA sorting relied on memory subsets defined by CD27 and CD45RA staining. Sequenced sample: CD8+ TEMRA cells from PBMCs. This sample's subset: FACS-sorted terminally differentiated effector memory CD8+ T cells re-expressing CD45RA (CD8+ TEMRA). The receptors derive from a human donor with Susac syndrome.

This clonotype was observed once. The chain couples TRBV18 to TRBJ1-2; 7 bases are a match to TRBD1. The ends lost 1 base at V and 8 bases at J; junction bases unmatched: 10. The CDR3 runs 15 residues. The germline gives CDR1 KGHSH, CDR2 LQKENI. Here the CDR3 reads CASSPQPQGEGGYTF. The CDR3 DNA reads TGTGCCAGCTCACCACAACCTCAGGGGGAAGGGGGCTACACCTTC.

This clonotype was recorded once. At one boundary the junction diverges from the germline segment, which might be a read error. In DNA, the CDR3 is TGTGCCTGCAGCGTAGGGGCTAGTAGCGGGGAGCTGTTTTTT. It yields the protein CACSVGASSGELFF. V is TRBV9 and J is TRBJ2-2; maybe TRBD1 (5 bases). The CDR3 has 14 amino acids. CDR1 and CDR2 from the germline V gene are SGDLS and YYNGEE.

The chain uses TRBV7-9 and TRBJ2-1; the match to TRBD1 covers 7 bases. Germline V lookup: CDR1 SEHNR, CDR2 FQNEAQ (reference sequence). Trimming removed 7 bases from V and 3 bases from J; junction bases left unmatched: 9. CDR3 size: 15 residues. CDR3 sequence reads: CASISVTGIYNEQFF. CDR3 in DNA: TGTGCCAGCATCTCCGTGACAGGGATCTACAATGAGCAGTTCTTC.

CDR3 protein: CASSLSEGYEETQYF. The CDR3 DNA is TGTGCCAGCAGCTTAAGTGAGGGCTATGAAGAGACCCAGTACTTC. The chain couples TRBV7-9 to TRBJ2-5; TRBD2 is a possible D gene (5 bases). This CDR3 is built from 15 residues. V lost 2 bases, J lost 3 bases, and 13 bases lay in between. CDR1 SEHNR and CDR2 FQNEAQ come from the germline V gene (reference sequence).

This clonotype was picked up one time. The gene calls are TRBV4-3 and TRBJ1-5, with D uncertain. Germline V gene lookup returns CDR1 LGHNA and CDR2 YSLEER. Trimming stripped 4 bases from V and 0 bases from J, with 10 bases between. This CDR3 has 15 residues. This CDR3 reads CASSLVVSSNQPQHF. The CDR3 nucleotides are TGCGCCAGCAGCCTAGTTGTATCTAGCAATCAGCCCCAGCATTTT.

This chain connects TRBV7-9 to TRBJ2-1; a possible D gene is TRBD1 (6 bases). CDR3 length: 15 residues. V was clipped by 4 bases and J by 6 bases, with 16 bases between them. Germline CDR1 and CDR2: SEHNR and FQNEAQ (reference sequence). The CDR3 is CASSSGTWIFNEQFF. CDR3 nucleotides: TGTGCCAGCAGCTCCGGGACATGGATCTTCAATGAGCAGTTCTTC.

This clonotype turned up a few times. The chain employs TRBV7-9 and TRBJ2-1, with D possibly being TRBD2 (6 bases). This CDR3 is 15 amino acids long. Between the trimmed V and J ends, which lost 4 bases and 3 bases, there was a span of 13 bases. From germline, CDR1 is SEHNR and CDR2 FQNEAQ (reference sequence). This chain's CDR3 is CASSSGTGFYNEQFF. CDR3 in DNA: TGTGCCAGCAGCTCCGGGACTGGGTTCTACAATGAGCAGTTCTTC.